Below, 17 T cell receptor beta chains from the same sample are listed, as sequenced in a study of control samples from healthy donors and cancer patients. Clones were sequenced by immunoSEQ multiplex PCR, and TCRdb holds only the in-frame ones, with some missing. Among about 150,000 clones listed, roughly nine tenths were seen once. Sequenced sample: blood. Receptor source: a young man in good health.

The chain has TRBV5-6 and TRBJ2-3; D might be TRBD1 (5 bases). The CDR3 length is 16 residues. Germline loops: CDR1 SGHDT, CDR2 YYEEEE. V lost 4 bases and J lost 3, with 18 bases in between. CDR3 in DNA: TGTGCCAGCAGCGGGGATCAGGGTGCTTGGACAGATACGCAGTATTTT. Translated, it gives CASSGDQGAWTDTQYF. The full variable domain, in which reference TRBV5-6 and TRBJ2-3 provide the parts outside the CDR3, is DAGVTQSPTHLIKTRGQQVTLRCSPKSGHDTVSWYQQALGQGPQFIFQYYEEEERQRGNFPDRFSGHQFPNYSSELNVNALLLGDSALYLCASSGDQGAWTDTQYFGPGTRLTVL.

The chain recombines TRBV2 with TRBJ1-3, with D uncertain. The germline CDR1 and CDR2 sequences are SNHLY and FYNNEI. This CDR3 has 15 residues. Trimming stripped 2 bases from V and 2 bases from J, with 10 bases between. CDR3 bases: TGTGCCAGCAGTGAAATATCAGTTACTGGAAACACCATATATTTT. This encodes CASSEISVTGNTIYF.

The chain is built from TRBV5-1 and TRBJ2-2, with D maybe TRBD2 (5 bases). Germline V gives CDR1 SGHRS, CDR2 YFSETQ. CDR3 length: 16 amino acids. Trimming cost V 2 bases and J 5 bases, with 16 bases left between them. DNA for the CDR3: TGCGCCAGCAGCTTAGGGTGGCTAGCTAGAACCGGGGAGCTGTTTTTT. Amino acids: CASSLGWLARTGELFF.

This clone appeared a few times. The chain recombines TRBV7-2 with TRBJ1-6; 8 nucleotides agree with TRBD1. With V trimmed by 4 bases and J by 9 bases, 8 bases remained unmatched. Germline V lookup: CDR1 SGHTA, CDR2 FQGNSA. This CDR3 comprises 15 residues. Here the CDR3 DNA reads TGTGCCAGCAGCTACTTGACAGGGGTGAGTTCACCCCTCCACTTT. Protein product: CASSYLTGVSSPLHF. The complete variable domain, with remaining parts taken from reference TRBV7-2 and TRBJ1-6, reads GAGVSQSPSNKVTEKGKDVELRCDPISGHTALYWYRQSLGQGLEFLIYFQGNSAPDKSGLPSDRFSAERTGGSVSTLTIQRTQQEDSAVYLCASSYLTGVSSPLHFGNGTRLTVT.

This chain connects TRBV19 to TRBJ2-7; D gene uncertain. The V end was cut by 3 bases, the J end by 5 bases, with 23 bases between. The CDR3 is 17 amino acids. CDR1 and CDR2 from the germline V gene are LNHDA and SQIVND (reference sequence). CDR3 sequence: CASSIRMSKQFVDEQYF. Written as DNA, the CDR3 is TGTGCCAGTAGTATTAGAATGAGCAAACAGTTCGTCGACGAGCAGTACTTC.

The chain has TRBV7-2 and TRBJ1-3; 8 bases agree with TRBD1. CDR3 size: 14 residues. CDR1 is SGHTA and CDR2 is FQGNSA in the germline V gene. J gave up 3 bases and V 4 bases, and 2 bases lay outside the gene matches. The CDR3 loop is CASSSGGGGNTIYF. As DNA, the CDR3 is TGTGCCAGCAGCTCAGGGGGCGGTGGAAACACCATATATTTT.

The chain combines TRBV11-3 with TRBJ2-7; D gene uncertain. Per germline, CDR1 SGHNT and CDR2 YENEEA. This CDR3 has 16 residues. The germline V and J ends were trimmed by 1 base and 2 bases, with 15 bases remaining between them. The CDR3 DNA is TGTGCCAGCAGCTTAGCTAATTCCGGTGCGCCCTACGAGCAGTACTTC. As protein: CASSLANSGAPYEQYF.

This sequence joins TRBV4-3 and TRBJ2-5, with 10 bases aligning to TRBD1. CDR1 is LGHNA and CDR2 is YSLEER in the germline V gene. CDR3 length: 15 residues. J lost 2 bases, V lost 4 bases, and 4 bases had no gene match. The CDR3 loop reads CASSPRDRGQETQYF. The CDR3 coding sequence is TGCGCCAGCAGCCCCCGGGACAGGGGACAAGAGACCCAGTACTTC.

The J gene is TRBJ1-2, the V gene TRBV9; D ambiguous. The CDR3 totals 12 residues. Trimming cost V 9 bases and J 6 bases, with 15 bases left between them. Germline loops: CDR1 SGDLS, CDR2 YYNGEE. CDR3 sequence reads: CATGRPEDGYTF. In DNA, the CDR3 is TGTGCCACTGGTAGACCGGAGGATGGCTACACCTTC.

The rearrangement links TRBV19 to TRBJ2-5; tentative D call: TRBD2 (5 bases). The CDR3 runs to 11 residues. Trimming took 11 bases from V and 5 from J, leaving 12 bases between them. Germline lookup yields CDR1 LNHDA and CDR2 SQIVND (reference sequence). The CDR3 DNA reads TGTGCCTGCGGATCGGGGGAGACCCAGTACTTC. It is translated as CACGSGETQYF.

The CDR3 loop reads CASSQGRESMRTLHF. The CDR3 coding sequence is TGCGCCAGCAGCCAGGGCAGGGAAAGTATGCGTACCCTCCACTTT. The chain recombines TRBV4-1 with TRBJ1-6; a possible D gene is TRBD1 (5 bases). From germline, CDR1 is MGHRA and CDR2 YSYEKL. The CDR3 contains 15 residues. The V end lost 3 bases, the J end lost 14 bases, and 20 bases lay between the germline ends.

The genes are TRBV3-1 (or the pseudogene TRBV3-2) and TRBJ2-2; no clear D. The CDR3 totals 16 residues. The V and J ends lost 0 bases and 0 bases respectively, with 8 bases between them. The germline V gene has CDR1 LGHDT and CDR2 YNNKEL (reference sequence). The CDR3 DNA follows: TGTGCCAGCAGCCAAGACCACGAATCGAACACCGGGGAGCTGTTTTTT. Amino acids: CASSQDHESNTGELFF.

The V gene is TRBV12-5, the J gene TRBJ1-1, with D perhaps matching TRBD1 (6 bases). Trimming left V 3 bases short and J 6 bases short, with 14 bases between. The CDR3 spans 14 residues. Germline V gives CDR1 LGHNT, CDR2 FRNRAP. The CDR3, as DNA: TGTGCTAGTGGTTTCTCGGGGGGCTCCGCTGAAGCTTTCTTT. Protein: CASGFSGGSAEAFF.

This CDR3 is CAEAGGGELFF. CDR3 coding DNA: TGCGCCGAAGCCGGGGGCGGGGAGCTGTTTTTT. This chain joins TRBV10-1 and TRBJ2-2, with D perhaps matching TRBD2 (6 bases). Trimming cost V 11 bases and J 7 bases, with 11 bases left between them. The germline V gene encodes CDR1 WNHNN and CDR2 SYGVQD (reference sequence). The CDR3 covers 11 residues.

The rearrangement links TRBV7-2 to TRBJ1-3, with D unresolved. Germline loops: CDR1 SGHTA, CDR2 FQGNSA. V was shortened by 1 base and J by 0 bases, with 4 bases between the two germline ends. This CDR3 region has 14 residues. The CDR3 DNA reads as TGTGCCAGCAGCTTAGTAGACTCTGGAAACACCATATATTTT. It encodes CASSLVDSGNTIYF. Variable domain in full (rest from reference TRBV7-2 and TRBJ1-3): GAGVSQSPSNKVTEKGKDVELRCDPISGHTALYWYRQSLGQGLEFLIYFQGNSAPDKSGLPSDRFSAERTGGSVSTLTIQRTQQEDSAVYLCASSLVDSGNTIYFGEGSWLTVV.

The chain recombines TRBV18 with TRBJ1-4, with D maybe TRBD1 (5 bases). The germline gives CDR1 KGHSH, CDR2 LQKENI. This CDR3 comprises 15 residues. Between the trimmed V and J ends, which lost 8 bases and 8 bases, there was a span of 21 bases. The CDR3 sequence is CASTRDGLAEEKLFF. The CDR3 coding sequence is TGTGCCAGCACCCGGGACGGGCTGGCGGAAGAAAAACTGTTTTTT.

This clone was seen a handful of times. The V gene is TRBV5-4, the J gene TRBJ2-1; D is perhaps TRBD2 (6 bases). The V end lost 3 bases, the J end lost 7 bases, and 17 bases lay between the germline ends. This CDR3 is 15 amino acids long. Germline lookup yields CDR1 SGHNT and CDR2 YYREEE (reference sequence). CDR3 sequence: CASSWKLAAQNEQFF. Written as DNA, the CDR3 is TGTGCCAGCAGCTGGAAATTAGCGGCTCAAAATGAGCAGTTCTTC.